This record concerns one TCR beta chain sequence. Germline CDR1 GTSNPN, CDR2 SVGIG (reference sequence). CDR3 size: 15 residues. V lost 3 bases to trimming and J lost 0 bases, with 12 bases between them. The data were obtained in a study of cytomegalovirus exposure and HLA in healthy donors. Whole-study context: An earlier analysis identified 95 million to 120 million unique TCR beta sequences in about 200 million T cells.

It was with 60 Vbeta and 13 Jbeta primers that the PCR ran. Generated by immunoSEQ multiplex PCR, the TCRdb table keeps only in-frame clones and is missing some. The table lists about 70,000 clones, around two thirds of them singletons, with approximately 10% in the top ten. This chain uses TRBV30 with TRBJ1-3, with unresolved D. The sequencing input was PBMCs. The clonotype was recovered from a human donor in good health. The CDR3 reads CAWRLRRVSGNTIYF. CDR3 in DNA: TGTGCCTGGAGACTACGGAGAGTCTCTGGAAACACCATATATTTT.